This record looks at one T cell receptor beta chain sequence and its context. As processed by the authors: By means of reference gene primer amplification, nucleated cell counts were estimated. The assay was immunoSEQ multiplex PCR, and TCRdb's table has in-frame clones only and misses some. V, J and clone size were drawn from that table, and D and trimming were deduced from the DNA. The sample lists approximately 210,000 clones, approximately 84% occurring once. Researchers sorted participants into cohorts using their self-reported clinical history. Recovered Cohort 3 donors showed two negative PCRs, clearance, or symptom resolution. This sample is part of a study of blood T cell repertoires in COVID-19. Study-level background: Some COVID-19 samples were acute and others convalescent; all came from the United States, Italy and Spain.

The V and J ends lost 2 bases and 0 bases respectively, with 20 bases between them. Germline loops: CDR1 SEHNR, CDR2 FQNEAQ (reference sequence). The CDR3 covers 19 residues. The sequencing sample was made of PBMCs or T cells enriched from blood (not recorded which). The clonotype comes from a man aged 35 to 55 who had recovered from COVID-19. The chain carries TRBV7-9 and TRBJ1-3; D uncertain. The CDR3 region has the DNA TGTGCCAGCAGCTTACCCGGGCGTTCGGGGTTCACCTCTGGAAACACCATATATTTT. Encoded protein: CASSLPGRSGFTSGNTIYF.